The clone carrying this TCR beta chain has more than one count but fewer than ten. The antigen remains unidentified. All patients were untreated before thyroid surgery. In the original workflow: The study built a papillary thyroid cancer distant-metastasis classifier from CDR3 differences across clinicopathological groups. Through MiXCR, TCRdb re-clonotyped the PCR reads. TCRdb, not the authors, supplied the V and J calls. Seen here are tens of thousands of clones, 16% observed once, and the top ten hold roughly 3.2%. The sample comes from a study of metastatic and nonmetastatic thyroid tumors. Across the study: Blood and tumor or nodule tissue repertoires from malignant and benign thyroid patients were compared.

The CDR3 has 16 residues. V lost 6 bases to trimming and J lost 4 bases; unmatched junction nucleotides: 11. From germline, CDR1 is ENHRY and CDR2 SYGVKD. Broader study findings: The study reportedly found significantly higher TCR beta diversity in malignant thyroid tumors than benign nodules, in blood and tumor.

The sequence was collected from a female donor with papillary thyroid cancer or a benign thyroid nodule (not recorded which). Some clones in this sample may be carry-over from other donors' samples. The chain recombines TRBV10-3 with TRBJ2-7; 11 nucleotides align to TRBD2. The sequencing input was blood. CDR3 amino acids: CAIRNPTSGSRYEQYF. The CDR3 nucleotides are TGTGCCATCAGGAATCCTACTAGCGGGAGTAGGTACGAGCAGTACTTC.